This T cell receptor (beta chain) emerged from a study of CD8 T cells in ankylosing spondylitis. It was by quantitative 5'-RACE with molecular barcodes that TCR beta libraries were made. TCRdb analysed the 5' RACE reads with MiXCR anew, one entry per CDR3 protein. The table records roughly 260,000 distinct CDR3 sequences, about 19% of them present only once. This clonotype occurred many times. The germline V gene encodes CDR1 MNHNS and CDR2 SASEGT. J lost 6 bases, V lost 7 bases, and 8 bases had no gene match. This CDR3 is 14 amino acids long. The sample comprised blood, either unsorted or a sorted T cell fraction (not recorded which). This clonotype originated in a male donor with ankylosing spondylitis or in good health (not recorded which). The genes are TRBV6-1 and TRBJ2-2; 7 bases match TRBD1. In nucleotides, the CDR3 is TGTGCCAGCACCGTCGACAGGGTGGCCGGGGAGCTGTTTTTT. It yields the protein CASTVDRVAGELFF.